These 20 T cell receptor beta chains share one sample of origin, sequenced in a study of cytomegalovirus exposure and HLA in healthy donors. A multiplex PCR was run with 60 Vbeta primers and 13 Jbeta primers. Sequenced by immunoSEQ multiplex PCR; TCRdb stores in-frame clones only, minus some. The repertoire holds 99,000 or so clones, with 60% to 85% as singletons. The sequenced sample was PBMCs. Receptors originate from a woman in her thirties or forties in good health and CMV-seropositive.

For this clone: This CDR3 is also generated by other DNA sequences in the sample. The V and J genes are TRBV7-2 and TRBJ1-5, with a possible D match to TRBD1 (5 bases). The CDR3 extends over 14 amino acids. Germline CDR1 reads SGHTA; CDR2 reads FQGNSA. With 3 bases removed from V and 6 bases from J, the gap between germline ends came to 12 bases. The CDR3 bases are TGTGCCAGCAGCTTGGGGGGGTTCGGTCAGCCCCAGCATTTT. Protein sequence: CASSLGGFGQPQHF.

The chain couples TRBV7-9 to TRBJ2-7; 10 nucleotides match TRBD2. The CDR3 sequence is 14 residues long. The J segment lost 7 bases and the V segment lost 3 bases, leaving 6 bases of the junction unmatched. Per the germline V gene, CDR1 is SEHNR and CDR2 is FQNEAQ (reference sequence). The CDR3 region is CASSLISGREEQYF. The CDR3 nucleotides are TGTGCCAGCAGCTTGATAAGCGGGAGGGAGGAGCAGTACTTC.

Points on this clone: Distinct nucleotide sequences in the sample also encode this CDR3. The chain couples TRBV5-1 to TRBJ1-2; possibly TRBD1 for D (5 bases). Deletions cut 1 base from V and 2 bases from J, with 6 bases between. The CDR3 length is 13 residues. Germline values: CDR1 SGHRS, CDR2 YFSETQ. The chain's CDR3 is CASSLRGNYGYTF. As DNA, the CDR3 is TGCGCCAGCAGCTTGCGGGGGAACTATGGCTACACCTTC. Looking up the rest from reference TRBV5-1 and TRBJ1-2 gives the full variable domain: KAGVTQTPRYLIKTRGQQVTLSCSPISGHRSVSWYQQTPGQGLQFLFEYFSETQRNKGNFPGRFSGRQFSNSRSEMNVSTLELGDSALYLCASSLRGNYGYTFGSGTRLTVV.

The V and J genes are TRBV28 and TRBJ2-4; D is possibly TRBD2 (5 bases). Trimming shortened V by 2 bases and J by 2 bases, and 13 bases separated the two germline ends. Germline V gives CDR1 MDHEN, CDR2 SYDVKM. The CDR3 runs 16 residues. The CDR3 region is CASSLRGFRTKNIQYF. CDR3 nucleotide sequence: TGTGCCAGCAGTTTAAGAGGGTTTCGGACCAAAAACATTCAGTACTTC.

The chain employs TRBV5-1 and TRBJ2-2; 7 bases align to TRBD1. V was clipped by 4 bases and J by 0 bases; unmatched bases: 3. Looked up from germline, CDR1 is SGHRS and CDR2 is YFSETQ. The CDR3 is 15 amino acids. The CDR3 coding sequence is TGCGCCAGCAGCCAAGGGACAGCGAACACCGGGGAGCTGTTTTTT. Its translation: CASSQGTANTGELFF.

The rearrangement links TRBV6-5 to TRBJ2-7; D is possibly TRBD2 (6 bases). This CDR3 has 13 residues. Trimming removed 0 bases at V and 6 bases at J, with 9 bases between. The germline V gene has CDR1 MNHEY and CDR2 SVGAGI. The CDR3 reads CASSYSAGLEQYF. The DNA of the CDR3 is TGTGCCAGCAGTTACTCCGCGGGGCTCGAGCAGTACTTC.

The chain carries TRBV10-3 and TRBJ2-1; 10 positions match TRBD2. The V segment lost 11 bases and the J segment 5 bases; nucleotides outside the gene matches: 15. Germline V lookup: CDR1 ENHRY, CDR2 SYGVKD. CDR3 size: 16 residues. The CDR3 loop reads CAARALLAGVHNEQFF. The CDR3 nucleotides are TGTGCCGCACGGGCCCTGCTAGCGGGGGTGCACAATGAGCAGTTCTTC.

The chain has TRBV28 and TRBJ1-2; D is unresolved. V dropped 7 bases and J dropped 4 bases, with 16 bases sitting between them. The CDR3 loop spans 14 amino acids. From germline, CDR1 is MDHEN and CDR2 SYDVKM. The CDR3 nucleotides are TGTGCCAGCAAGGAACAAACCCGAGGCTATGGCTACACCTTC. Translated: CASKEQTRGYGYTF.

The chain combines TRBV9 with TRBJ2-3, with 8 nucleotides matching TRBD2. The J segment lost 2 bases and the V segment lost 3 bases, leaving 11 bases of the junction unmatched. CDR3 length: 17 residues. Germline loops: CDR1 SGDLS, CDR2 YYNGEE. The CDR3 reads CASSEVAGTNPTDTQYF. The CDR3 DNA is TGTGCCAGCAGCGAGGTAGCGGGGACAAATCCCACAGATACGCAGTATTTT.

This clone came up a few times. This sequence joins TRBV4-1 and TRBJ1-1; D might be TRBD1 (6 bases). Trimming left V 5 bases short and J 5 bases short, with 18 bases between. CDR1 and CDR2 (germline): MGHRA, YSYEKL. The CDR3 sequence is 15 residues long. DNA for the CDR3: TGCGCCAGCAGCAGTACAACTACAGGGAGTACTGAAGCTTTCTTT. This translates into CASSSTTTGSTEAFF.

The chain uses TRBV4-3 and TRBJ1-1; the match to TRBD1 covers 9 bases. The CDR3 consists of 16 residues. Germline loops: CDR1 LGHNA, CDR2 YSLEER. The junction had 6 bases not matched to a gene; V was cut back by 1 base and J by 3 bases. The CDR3, as DNA: TGCGCCAGCAGCCAAGGATACAGGGGGCTGGACACTGAAGCTTTCTTT. It specifies CASSQGYRGLDTEAFF.

The chain couples TRBV2 to TRBJ2-1; D unclear. This CDR3 has 13 residues. Trimming stripped 4 bases from V and 9 bases from J, with 13 bases between. Germline-derived CDR1 and CDR2 are SNHLY and FYNNEI. CDR3 nucleotides: TGTGCCAGCAGTGGTAATCCGGGTGCTGAGCAGTTCTTC. Translation gives CASSGNPGAEQFF.

CDR3 protein: CASGKGTSGSGSFETQYF. The CDR3 DNA sequence: TGTGCCAGCGGAAAAGGGACTAGCGGGAGTGGTTCGTTTGAGACCCAGTACTTC. The rearrangement uses TRBV27 and TRBJ2-5; 14 bases match TRBD2. Germline V gene lookup returns CDR1 MNHEY and CDR2 SMNVEV (reference sequence). V was clipped by 8 bases and J by 5 bases; unmatched bases: 16. This CDR3 has 18 residues.

The rearrangement uses TRBV20-1 and TRBJ2-1, with D tentatively TRBD1 (5 bases). V shed 7 bases and J shed 12 bases, with 16 bases lying between them. The CDR3 contains 11 residues. CDR1 and CDR2 (germline): DFQATT, SNEGSKA (reference sequence). The CDR3 sequence: CSGITGIGQFF. CDR3 DNA: TGCAGTGGTATAACAGGTATTGGGCAGTTCTTC.

V is TRBV28 and J is TRBJ1-2; the D is unclear. This CDR3 is 13 amino acids long. The germline V gene has CDR1 MDHEN and CDR2 SYDVKM. V lost 6 bases to trimming and J lost 4 bases, with 12 bases between them. CDR3 nucleotides: TGTGCCAGCAGAGAACAGCGGCTCTATGGCTACACCTTC. Translation: CASREQRLYGYTF.

The chain couples TRBV5-1 to TRBJ2-5, with TRBD2 identical over 8 bases. Germline lookup yields CDR1 SGHRS and CDR2 YFSETQ. This CDR3 contains 13 residues. Trimming removed 2 bases from V and 4 bases from J; junction bases left unmatched: 1. This chain's CDR3 is CASSLAGVETQYF. The CDR3 DNA reads as TGCGCCAGCAGCTTAGCGGGGGTAGAGACCCAGTACTTC.

In its sample, this clone was seen once. This chain connects TRBV5-4 to TRBJ2-3; TRBD2 matches 14 bases. CDR1 and CDR2 from the germline V gene are SGHNT and YYREEE (reference sequence). The CDR3 covers 16 residues. The junction had 5 bases not matched to a gene; V was cut back by 4 bases and J by 4 bases. The CDR3 DNA sequence: TGTGCCAGCAGCGCTGGACTAGCGGGAGGACCAGATACGCAGTATTTT. Encoded protein: CASSAGLAGGPDTQYF.

This clone was seen only once. The V gene is TRBV10-3, the J gene TRBJ1-6; TRBD1 agrees at 8 bases. The CDR3 covers 15 residues. Germline assignment: CDR1 ENHRY and CDR2 SYGVKD. Losses at the gene ends were 4 bases for V and 4 bases for J; bases not matched to a gene: 3. The CDR3 is CAISARQGYNSPLHF. CDR3 in DNA: TGTGCCATCAGTGCGAGACAGGGGTATAATTCACCCCTCCACTTT.

This rearrangement joins TRBV28 to TRBJ2-3; D not certain. This CDR3 spans 14 amino acids. Deletions cut 10 bases from V and 3 bases from J, with 17 bases between. Germline V gives CDR1 MDHEN, CDR2 SYDVKM. CDR3 in DNA: TGTGCCACTGCCGGATGGGTCGGGACAGATACGCAGTATTTT. Translating gives CATAGWVGTDTQYF.

The rearrangement links TRBV7-9 to TRBJ2-7, with 7 bases aligning to TRBD1. Germline values: CDR1 SEHNR, CDR2 FQNEAQ (reference sequence). Trimming took 5 bases from V and 1 from J; bases not matched to a gene: 5. The CDR3 spans 14 residues. The CDR3 bases are TGTGCCAGCAGCCCAAGGACAGGTTCCTACGAGCAGTACTTC. It encodes CASSPRTGSYEQYF.